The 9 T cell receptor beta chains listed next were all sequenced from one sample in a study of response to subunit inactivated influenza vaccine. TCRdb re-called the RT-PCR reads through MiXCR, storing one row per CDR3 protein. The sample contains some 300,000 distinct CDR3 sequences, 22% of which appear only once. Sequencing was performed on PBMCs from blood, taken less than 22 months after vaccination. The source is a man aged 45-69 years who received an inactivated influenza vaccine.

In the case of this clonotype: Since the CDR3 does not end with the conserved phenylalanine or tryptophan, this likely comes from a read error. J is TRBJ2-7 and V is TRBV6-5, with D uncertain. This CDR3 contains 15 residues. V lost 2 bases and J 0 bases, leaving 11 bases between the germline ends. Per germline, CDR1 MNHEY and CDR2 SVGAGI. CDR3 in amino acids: CASSYGKGRSYEQYL. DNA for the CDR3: TGTGCCAGCAGTTACGGGAAGGGTCGCTCCTACGAGCAGTACCTC.

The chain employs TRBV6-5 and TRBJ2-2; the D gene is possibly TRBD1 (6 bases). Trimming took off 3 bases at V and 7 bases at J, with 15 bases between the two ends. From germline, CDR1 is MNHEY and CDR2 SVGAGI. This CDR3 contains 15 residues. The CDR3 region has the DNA TGTGCCAGCAGTTATAATACAGGGCGCGGCGGGGAGCTGTTTTTT. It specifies CASSYNTGRGGELFF.

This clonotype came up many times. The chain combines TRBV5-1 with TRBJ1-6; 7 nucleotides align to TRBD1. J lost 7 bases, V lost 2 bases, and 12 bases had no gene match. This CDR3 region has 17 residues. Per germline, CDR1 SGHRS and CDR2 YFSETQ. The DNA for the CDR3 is TGCGCCAGCAGCTTCGTGATTACCGGGACAGAAAATTCACCCCTCCACTTT. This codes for CASSFVITGTENSPLHF.

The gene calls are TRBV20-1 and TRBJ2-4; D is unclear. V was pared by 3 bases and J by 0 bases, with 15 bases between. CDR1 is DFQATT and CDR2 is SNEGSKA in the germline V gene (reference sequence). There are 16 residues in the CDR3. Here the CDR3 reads CSASPPTALAKNIQYF. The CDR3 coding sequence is TGCAGTGCTAGCCCACCCACCGCGCTAGCCAAAAACATTCAGTACTTC.

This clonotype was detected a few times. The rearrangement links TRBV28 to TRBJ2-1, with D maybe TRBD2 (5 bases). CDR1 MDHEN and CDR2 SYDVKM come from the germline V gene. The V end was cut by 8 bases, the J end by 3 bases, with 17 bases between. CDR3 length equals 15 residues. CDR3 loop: CASGPLAEIYNEQFF. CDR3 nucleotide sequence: TGTGCCAGCGGACCCCTAGCAGAGATCTACAATGAGCAGTTCTTC.

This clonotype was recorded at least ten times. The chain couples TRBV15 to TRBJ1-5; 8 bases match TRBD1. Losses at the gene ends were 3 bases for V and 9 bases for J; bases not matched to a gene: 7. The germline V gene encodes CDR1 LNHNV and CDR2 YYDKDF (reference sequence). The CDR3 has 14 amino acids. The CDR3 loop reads CATSSGQGMRPQHF. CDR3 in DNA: TGTGCCACCAGCAGTGGACAGGGAATGCGGCCCCAGCATTTT.

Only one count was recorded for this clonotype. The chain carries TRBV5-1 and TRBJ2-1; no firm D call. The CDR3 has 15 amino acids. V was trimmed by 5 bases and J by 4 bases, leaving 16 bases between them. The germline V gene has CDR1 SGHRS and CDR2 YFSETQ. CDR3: CASSLAQAAYNEQFF. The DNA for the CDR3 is TGCGCCAGCAGTCTGGCCCAGGCGGCGTACAATGAGCAGTTCTTC.

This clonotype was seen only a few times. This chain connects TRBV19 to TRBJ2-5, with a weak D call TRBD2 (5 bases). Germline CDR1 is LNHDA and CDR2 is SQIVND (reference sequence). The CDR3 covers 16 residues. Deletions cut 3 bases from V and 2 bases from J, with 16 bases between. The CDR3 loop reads CASSISGYGIQETQYF. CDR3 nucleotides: TGTGCCAGTAGTATTTCGGGATATGGAATTCAAGAGACCCAGTACTTC.

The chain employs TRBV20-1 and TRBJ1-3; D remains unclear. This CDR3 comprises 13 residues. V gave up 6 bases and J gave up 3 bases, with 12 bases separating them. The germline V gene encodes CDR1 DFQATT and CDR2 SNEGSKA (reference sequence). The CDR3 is CSAHPGFGNTIYF. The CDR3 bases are TGCAGTGCACACCCGGGGTTTGGAAACACCATATATTTT.